The T cell receptor (beta chain) described here comes from a study of beta chain features in type 1 diabetes. Overall study: The study found patients and healthy donors alike in age, gender and cell yields. Study-wide points: Insertions were fewer and deletions more numerous at VDJ junctions in type 1 diabetes patients.

Stem cell-like memory, regulatory, central memory and naive CD4+ cells were sorted via CD45RO/CCR7/CD25/CD127/CD95/CD27. Purity above 98% was achieved in all sorted populations. A remark on this clone: Its cognate antigen is unknown.

What was sequenced were expressed TCRB transcripts, since all of the isolated RNA had been reverse transcribed. Sequenced by immunoSEQ multiplex PCR; TCRdb stores in-frame clones only, minus some. The sample holds roughly 500,000 clones; 9.5% to 12% are singletons and the top ten take over 0.04%. CDR1 and CDR2 from the germline V gene are GTSNPN and SVGIG (reference sequence). CDR3 size: 14 residues. Trimming took off 0 bases at V and 1 base at J, with 9 bases between the two ends. The chain links TRBV30 to TRBJ1-1, with no clear D. The sample comprised naive CD4+ T cells from blood. This TCR was recovered from a woman between 18 and 29 years old in good health. CDR3 in amino acids: CAWSVWSGNTEAFF. CDR3 nucleotide sequence: TGTGCCTGGAGTGTATGGAGCGGGAACACTGAAGCTTTCTTT.